This T cell receptor (beta chain) appears in the sequencing data of a study of T cells in Graves' hyperthyroidism and ophthalmopathy. Broader study findings: Progression to ophthalmopathy was predicted a median of about six months early.

Germline CDR1 MNHEY, CDR2 SMNVEV (reference sequence). Trimming shortened V by 6 bases and J by 4 bases, and 13 bases separated the two germline ends. This CDR3 region has 14 residues. RNA transcripts gave rise to amplified TCR beta CDR3 regions. First-round RT-PCR targeting the TCR CDR3 was performed with the HTBI primer set. TCRdb called the multiplex PCR reads again in MiXCR, with one record for every CDR3 protein. This sample has 600,000 to 750,000 distinct CDR3 sequences; 17% occur once, and the top ten carry about a sixth. In making diagnoses, clinical symptoms, serum thyroxine and TRAb, thyroid ultrasound and orbital computed tomography were all used. Turning to this clonotype: Antigen specificity is unknown. A much larger clone differs from this one at a single base, so this may be a read error.

Sequencing input: blood. The sequence was collected from a man in his fifties or sixties with Graves' hyperthyroidism. The chain uses TRBV27 and TRBJ1-3, with a possible D match to TRBD1 (6 bases). The CDR3 coding sequence is TGTGCCAGCAGCCTGGGGGCTGCGGGAAACACCATATATTTT. It encodes CASSLGAAGNTIYF.